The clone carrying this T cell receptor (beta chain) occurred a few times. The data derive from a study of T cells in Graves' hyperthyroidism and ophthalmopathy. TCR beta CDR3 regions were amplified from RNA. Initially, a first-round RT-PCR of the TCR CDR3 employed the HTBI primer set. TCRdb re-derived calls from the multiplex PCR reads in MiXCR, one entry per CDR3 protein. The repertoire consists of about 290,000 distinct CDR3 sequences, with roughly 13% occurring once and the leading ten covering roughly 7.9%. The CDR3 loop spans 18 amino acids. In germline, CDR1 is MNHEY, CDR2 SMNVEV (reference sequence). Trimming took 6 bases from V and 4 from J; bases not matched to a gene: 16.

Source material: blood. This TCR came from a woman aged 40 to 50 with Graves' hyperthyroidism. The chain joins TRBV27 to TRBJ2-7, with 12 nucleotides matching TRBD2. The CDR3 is CASSPPGLAGPGAYEQYF. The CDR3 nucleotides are TGTGCCAGCAGCCCGCCGGGACTAGCGGGCCCCGGAGCTTACGAGCAGTACTTC.